Shown below are 14 T cell receptor beta chains from a single sample sequenced in a study of blood T cell repertoires in COVID-19. TCRdb's copy holds only in-frame clones and misses some; the assay was immunoSEQ multiplex PCR. The data show 95,000 to 110,000 clones, around 88% seen once. The material sequenced was peripheral blood. These TCRs come from a man in his forties or fifties with active or convalescent COVID-19.

V gene TRBV7-9 combines with J gene TRBJ2-1; tentative D call: TRBD1 (6 bases). This CDR3 is 16 amino acids long. V was pared by 5 bases and J by 0 bases, with 14 bases between. Germline CDR1 is SEHNR and CDR2 is FQNEAQ (reference sequence). The chain's CDR3 is CASSARGQSSYNEQFF. In nucleotides, the CDR3 is TGTGCCAGCAGCGCACGGGGACAAAGCTCCTACAATGAGCAGTTCTTC.

This clone was seen more than once but under ten times. This sequence joins TRBV2 and TRBJ2-2; 9 nucleotides line up with TRBD1. The CDR3 covers 16 residues. CDR1 and CDR2 (germline): SNHLY, FYNNEI. V lost 6 bases, J lost 0 bases, and 5 bases stayed unmatched. The CDR3 coding sequence is TGTGCCAGCAGGGACCGGGACAGGGCGAACACCGGGGAGCTGTTTTTT. It codes for CASRDRDRANTGELFF.

V and J are TRBV7-9 and TRBJ2-1; 8 nucleotides line up with TRBD2. CDR1 and CDR2 (germline): SEHNR, FQNEAQ (reference sequence). The J segment lost 5 bases and the V segment lost 8 bases, leaving 5 bases of the junction unmatched. CDR3 length: 13 amino acids. The CDR3 nucleotides are TGTGCCAGCCGGACTAGCAGGGACAATGAGCAGTTCTTC. Its translation: CASRTSRDNEQFF.

The V gene is TRBV5-1, the J gene TRBJ1-1; no firm D call. V was clipped by 4 bases and J by 1 base, with 8 bases between them. The CDR3 length is 13 residues. Looked up from germline, CDR1 is SGHRS and CDR2 is YFSETQ. CDR3 residues: CASSHPGNTEAFF. The CDR3 nucleotides read TGCGCCAGCAGCCATCCCGGGAACACTGAAGCTTTCTTT. Together with reference TRBV5-1 and TRBJ1-1, the CDR3 gives the full variable domain: KAGVTQTPRYLIKTRGQQVTLSCSPISGHRSVSWYQQTPGQGLQFLFEYFSETQRNKGNFPGRFSGRQFSNSRSEMNVSTLELGDSALYLCASSHPGNTEAFFGQGTRLTVV.

V usage is TRBV4-1 and J usage is TRBJ2-1; the D is unclear. Germline-derived CDR1 and CDR2 are MGHRA and YSYEKL. V lost 1 base and J 4 bases, leaving 8 bases between the germline ends. This CDR3 spans 14 amino acids. CDR3 DNA sequence: TGCGCCAGCAGCCAAGCATCTAAATACAATGAGCAGTTCTTC. Protein: CASSQASKYNEQFF.

V is TRBV28 and J is TRBJ2-1, with 10 positions matching TRBD2. The CDR3 has 15 amino acids. Unmatched junction bases numbered 9, after V lost 7 bases and J lost 6 bases. The V gene's germline CDR1 is MDHEN and CDR2 SYDVKM. CDR3 residues: CASISPGLAFNEQFF. CDR3 in DNA: TGTGCCAGCATCAGCCCGGGACTAGCGTTCAATGAGCAGTTCTTC.

The genes are TRBV28 and TRBJ1-2, with 7 bases that match TRBD1. CDR3 length: 14 residues. Germline values: CDR1 MDHEN, CDR2 SYDVKM. V lost 6 bases, J lost 8 bases, and 12 bases stayed unmatched. The CDR3 loop reads CASRFKGGGGGYTF. CDR3 DNA: TGTGCCAGCAGGTTTAAAGGGGGCGGCGGGGGCTACACCTTC.

The chain is built from TRBV24-1 and TRBJ2-3; 10 nucleotides agree with TRBD2. The germline V gene encodes CDR1 KGHDR and CDR2 SFDVKD. The J segment lost 3 bases and the V segment lost 6 bases, leaving 5 bases of the junction unmatched. This CDR3 has 15 amino acids. CDR3 sequence: CATSLSGRETDTQYF. The DNA of the CDR3 is TGTGCCACCAGTTTGAGCGGGAGGGAAACAGATACGCAGTATTTT.

The chain recombines TRBV5-1 with TRBJ1-4; D is uncertain. Germline CDR1 reads SGHRS; CDR2 reads YFSETQ. Trimming removed 4 bases from V and 11 bases from J, with 12 bases in between. This CDR3 has 12 residues. CDR3 loop: CASSLAGGKLFF. CDR3 bases: TGCGCCAGCAGCCTGGCAGGAGGTAAACTGTTTTTT.

Concerning this clone itself: The junction departs from germline at one end; a sequencing error may be responsible. The V and J genes are TRBV7-7 and TRBJ2-5; 13 bases are a match to TRBD2. Germline loops: CDR1 SSHAT, CDR2 FNYEAQ (reference sequence). The CDR3 is 15 amino acids. The CDR3 sequence: CASSPQGLAGETQYF. The DNA for the CDR3 is TGTGCTAGCAGCCCCCAGGGACTAGCGGGGGAGACCCAGTACTTC.

The chain has TRBV19 and TRBJ2-5; possible D gene TRBD2, 6 bases. The germline V gene has CDR1 LNHDA and CDR2 SQIVND (reference sequence). CDR3 size: 12 residues. Trimming removed 9 bases at V and 4 bases at J, with 12 bases between. The CDR3 region is CASPSGRETQYF. In DNA, the CDR3 is TGTGCCAGCCCCTCCGGGAGAGAGACCCAGTACTTC.

The chain carries TRBV5-4 and TRBJ2-2; 11 bases agree with TRBD2. J lost 3 bases, V lost 4 bases, and 5 bases had no gene match. The CDR3 consists of 16 residues. Germline V lookup: CDR1 SGHNT, CDR2 YYREEE (reference sequence). The CDR3 protein is CASSLSGRGYTGELFF. The CDR3 DNA is TGTGCCAGCAGCCTTAGCGGGAGGGGGTACACCGGGGAGCTGTTTTTT.

The chain is built from TRBV11-2 and TRBJ2-5; possible D gene TRBD1, 5 bases. The CDR3 is made up of 14 amino acids. The germline CDR1 and CDR2 sequences are SGHAT and FQNNGV. V was shortened by 1 base and J by 2 bases, with 8 bases between the two germline ends. The CDR3 region is CASSLGTLQETQYF. CDR3 nucleotides: TGTGCCAGCAGCTTAGGGACACTACAAGAGACCCAGTACTTC.

The rearrangement links TRBV10-3 to TRBJ1-3; D is unresolved. This CDR3 contains 12 residues. The V end lost 9 bases, the J end lost 0 bases, and 6 bases lay between the germline ends. CDR1 and CDR2 from the germline V gene are ENHRY and SYGVKD. This chain's CDR3 is CAIQDSGNTIYF. The CDR3 DNA sequence: TGTGCCATTCAGGACTCTGGAAACACCATATATTTT.